These 26 T cell receptor beta chains share one sample of origin, sequenced in a study of regulatory T cells in long-lasting Graves disease. Time point meaning: newly diagnosed GD, antithyroid drugs for less than 3 months. RNA isolated from PBMCs was used to make the TCR library. Arm-PCR of CDR3 regions and iRepertoire HTBI primers were used to build TCR beta libraries. TCRdb re-analysed the multiplex PCR reads in MiXCR, keeping a single row per CDR3 protein. The sample lists 680,000 or so distinct CDR3 sequences, 16% occurring once. The same sample was also used in a study of T cells in Graves' hyperthyroidism and ophthalmopathy.

Here the sequenced sample was peripheral blood mononuclear cells (PBMCs), taken at new diagnosis, from a patient treated with antithyroid drugs. The receptors were sampled from a woman aged 25 to 39 with Graves disease.

The CDR3 sequence: CASRTTRTSLYEQYF. The CDR3 region has the DNA TGTGCCAGCAGGACGACTCGGACTAGTCTCTACGAGCAGTACTTC. This chain uses TRBV28 with TRBJ2-7, with TRBD2 identical over 7 bases. CDR3 length: 15 amino acids. The junction had 11 bases not matched to a gene; V was cut back by 6 bases and J by 3 bases. The germline V gene encodes CDR1 MDHEN and CDR2 SYDVKM.

This clonotype was detected a few times. The chain uses TRBV30 and TRBJ2-7; D remains unclear. This CDR3 has 12 amino acids. Trimming left V 8 bases short and J 4 bases short, with 15 bases between. The germline V gene encodes CDR1 GTSNPN and CDR2 SVGIG (reference sequence). The CDR3 nucleotides read TGTGCCGGCGAAGTCCTGCCATACGAGCAGTACTTC. Protein: CAGEVLPYEQYF. Together with reference TRBV30 and TRBJ2-7, the CDR3 gives the full variable domain: SQTIHQWPATLVQPVGSPLSLECTVEGTSNPNLYWYRQAAGRGLQLLFYSVGIGQISSEVPQNLSASRPQDRQFILSSKKLLLSDSGFYLCAGEVLPYEQYFGPGTRLTVT.

This clonotype was observed many times. V usage is TRBV10-3 and J usage is TRBJ1-2; TRBD1 is a possible D gene (6 bases). V was trimmed by 0 bases and J by 6 bases, leaving 14 bases between them. CDR3 size: 15 residues. From germline, CDR1 is ENHRY and CDR2 SYGVKD. In nucleotides, the CDR3 is TGTGCCATCAGTGAGTCGATCGGTACAGGGAATGGCTACACCTTC. It yields the protein CAISESIGTGNGYTF.

V usage is TRBV4-1 and J usage is TRBJ1-1, with D hard to call. Trimming pared 3 bases from V and 2 bases from J, leaving 10 bases between. Germline V CDR1 and CDR2: MGHRA, YSYEKL. The CDR3 is 14 amino acids. The DNA of the CDR3 is TGCGCCAGCAGCCAGGGGTCCTATAACACTGAAGCTTTCTTT. It translates to CASSQGSYNTEAFF.

The chain recombines TRBV27 with TRBJ2-5; a weak D match, TRBD1 (6 bases). The germline gives CDR1 MNHEY, CDR2 SMNVEV (reference sequence). The CDR3 totals 14 residues. The V end was cut by 10 bases, the J end by 4 bases, with 19 bases between. Here the CDR3 DNA reads TGTGCCACCCGCGGACAGTTCCGAGGAGAGACCCAGTACTTC. Residues: CATRGQFRGETQYF.

Many counts were recorded for this clonotype. The chain couples TRBV7-3 to TRBJ2-5, with 12 bases fitting TRBD2. V lost 2 bases, J lost 5 bases, and 3 bases stayed unmatched. The germline gives CDR1 SGHTA, CDR2 FQGTGA. The CDR3 length is 15 residues. The CDR3 region is CASSLSTSGRETQYF. The CDR3 DNA reads TGTGCCAGCAGCTTATCCACTAGCGGGAGGGAGACCCAGTACTTC. The variable domain in full, completed from reference TRBV7-3 and TRBJ2-5, reads GAGVSQTPSNKVTEKGKYVELRCDPISGHTALYWYRQSLGQGPEFLIYFQGTGAADDSGLPNDRFFAVRPEGSVSTLKIQRTERGDSAVYLCASSLSTSGRETQYFGPGTRLLVL.

This chain uses TRBV20-1 with TRBJ2-3, with D maybe TRBD2 (6 bases). Looked up from germline, CDR1 is DFQATT and CDR2 is SNEGSKA (reference sequence). The V end lost 4 bases, the J end lost 5 bases, and 13 bases lay between the germline ends. This CDR3 is 13 amino acids long. The CDR3 loop reads CSATAGRGDTQYF. DNA for the CDR3: TGCAGTGCTACGGCGGGAAGAGGAGATACGCAGTATTTT.

The chain recombines TRBV9 with TRBJ1-1; TRBD1 is a possible D gene (5 bases). This CDR3 has 15 residues. V lost 0 bases to trimming and J lost 1 base, with 10 bases between them. Germline CDR1 SGDLS, CDR2 YYNGEE. CDR3 sequence (DNA): TGTGCCAGCAGCGTAGCAGGGTTGCAGAACACTGAAGCTTTCTTT. Translated, it gives CASSVAGLQNTEAFF.

V is TRBV19 and J is TRBJ2-1; 7 bases agree with TRBD2. V lost 5 bases, J lost 9 bases, and 10 bases stayed unmatched. Germline V gives CDR1 LNHDA, CDR2 SQIVND (reference sequence). This CDR3 is built from 14 residues. The DNA for the CDR3 is TGTGCCAGTAGTCTGAAAATTCTAGCGGTTGAGCAGTTCTTC. This encodes CASSLKILAVEQFF. Full variable domain (outside the CDR3, taken from reference TRBV19 and TRBJ2-1): DGGITQSPKYLFRKEGQNVTLSCEQNLNHDAMYWYRQDPGQGLRLIYYSQIVNDFQKGDIAEGYSVSREKKESFPLTVTSAQKNPTAFYLCASSLKILAVEQFFGPGTRLTVL.

The V call is TRBV5-6, the J call TRBJ2-3; D gene ambiguous. The CDR3 has 15 amino acids. V lost 0 bases and J 0 bases, leaving 8 bases between the germline ends. The V gene's germline CDR1 is SGHDT and CDR2 YYEEEE. CDR3 DNA sequence: TGTGCCAGCAGCTTGGGACCACTTAGCACAGATACGCAGTATTTT. Translated: CASSLGPLSTDTQYF. Combining the CDR3 with reference TRBV5-6 and TRBJ2-3 gives the whole variable domain DAGVTQSPTHLIKTRGQQVTLRCSPKSGHDTVSWYQQALGQGPQFIFQYYEEEERQRGNFPDRFSGHQFPNYSSELNVNALLLGDSALYLCASSLGPLSTDTQYFGPGTRLTVL.

In its sample, this clonotype was seen many times. The DNA of the CDR3 is TGTGCCAGCAGTCCTACAGTGTACGAGCAGTACTTC. Amino acid sequence: CASSPTVYEQYF. The V gene is TRBV12-3 or TRBV12-4, the J gene TRBJ2-7; D is ambiguous. The germline V and J ends were trimmed by 5 bases and 4 bases, with 9 bases remaining between them. The CDR3 has 12 amino acids.

This clonotype was found many times. This rearrangement joins TRBV28 to TRBJ1-2, with D unclear. Trimming left V 5 bases short and J 0 bases short, with 10 bases between. The CDR3 is 14 amino acids. Germline V gives CDR1 MDHEN, CDR2 SYDVKM. Written as DNA, the CDR3 is TGTGCCAGCAGTGAGATGATCGCTAACTATGGCTACACCTTC. Translating it yields CASSEMIANYGYTF.

This clonotype was counted a few times. The rearrangement links TRBV5-6 to TRBJ2-3, with a weak D call TRBD2 (6 bases). Looked up from germline, CDR1 is SGHDT and CDR2 is YYEEEE. The germline V and J ends were trimmed by 0 bases and 0 bases, with 17 bases remaining between them. The CDR3 runs to 18 residues. The CDR3 DNA reads as TGTGCCAGCAGCTTGGAAAAGGGACTTACCGTTAGCACAGATACGCAGTATTTT. Translated: CASSLEKGLTVSTDTQYF.

This clonotype was found once. The chain carries TRBV29-1 and TRBJ2-5, with D perhaps TRBD1 (6 bases). Trimming removed 5 bases at V and 5 bases at J, with 18 bases between. The CDR3 totals 14 residues. Germline loops: CDR1 SQVTM, CDR2 ANQGSEA. The CDR3 loop is CSVPQGPSGETQYF. The CDR3 nucleotides are TGCAGCGTTCCTCAGGGGCCCTCGGGGGAGACCCAGTACTTC.

The CDR3 region has the DNA TGCAGCGTCGCCGGGACAGGCTCTACTAATGAAAAACTGTTTTTT. Translating it yields CSVAGTGSTNEKLFF. This sequence joins TRBV29-1 and TRBJ1-4; the match to TRBD1 covers 8 bases. Germline values: CDR1 SQVTM, CDR2 ANQGSEA. This CDR3 is 15 amino acids long. The trim removed 6 bases at V and 2 bases at J, leaving 8 bases unmatched.

V usage is TRBV30 and J usage is TRBJ1-3; D is uncertain. The CDR3 consists of 14 residues. Trimming pared 2 bases from V and 3 bases from J, leaving 11 bases between. Germline CDR1 GTSNPN, CDR2 SVGIG (reference sequence). The CDR3 loop reads CAWSPGAGGNTIYF. DNA of the CDR3: TGTGCCTGGAGTCCCGGTGCCGGTGGAAACACCATATATTTT.

This clonotype was found a few times. This rearrangement joins TRBV20-1 to TRBJ2-1; 9 bases match TRBD2. The V segment lost 5 bases and the J segment 0 bases; nucleotides outside the gene matches: 2. Germline V lookup: CDR1 DFQATT, CDR2 SNEGSKA (reference sequence). This CDR3 region has 14 residues. CDR3 coding DNA: TGCAGTGCTGCTAGCGGGACCTCCTACAATGAGCAGTTCTTC. Its translation: CSAASGTSYNEQFF.

The genes are TRBV5-6 and TRBJ1-4; D uncertain. V lost 2 bases, J lost 8 bases, and 7 bases lay in between. The CDR3 is made up of 12 amino acids. Germline CDR1 reads SGHDT; CDR2 reads YYEEEE. Here the CDR3 DNA reads TGTGCCAGCAGCTTTCAAAAGGAAAAACTGTTTTTT. It is translated as CASSFQKEKLFF. The full variable domain, in which reference TRBV5-6 and TRBJ1-4 provide the parts outside the CDR3, is DAGVTQSPTHLIKTRGQQVTLRCSPKSGHDTVSWYQQALGQGPQFIFQYYEEEERQRGNFPDRFSGHQFPNYSSELNVNALLLGDSALYLCASSFQKEKLFFGSGTQLSVL.

This clonotype was counted at least ten times. This chain links TRBV7-2 with TRBJ1-1; 8 positions match TRBD1. Germline-derived CDR1 and CDR2 are SGHTA and FQGNSA. With V trimmed by 3 bases and J by 7 bases, 13 bases remained unmatched. This CDR3 spans 16 amino acids. The DNA of the CDR3 is TGTGCCAGCAGCTTCCAAACAGGGGGACGCGTTTATGAAGCTTTCTTT. Protein sequence: CASSFQTGGRVYEAFF.

This clonotype was recorded a few times. This rearrangement joins TRBV7-3 to TRBJ2-6, with 9 bases matching TRBD1. With V trimmed by 4 bases and J by 0 bases, 7 bases remained unmatched. The CDR3 contains 18 residues. Germline lookup yields CDR1 SGHTA and CDR2 FQGTGA. Here the CDR3 reads CASSYRDRAFSGANVLTF. CDR3 DNA: TGTGCCAGCAGCTACCGGGACAGGGCCTTCTCTGGGGCCAACGTCCTGACTTTC. Full variable domain (missing parts from reference TRBV7-3 and TRBJ2-6): GAGVSQTPSNKVTEKGKYVELRCDPISGHTALYWYRQSLGQGPEFLIYFQGTGAADDSGLPNDRFFAVRPEGSVSTLKIQRTERGDSAVYLCASSYRDRAFSGANVLTFGAGSRLTVL.

This chain connects TRBV20-1 to TRBJ1-6; no clear D gene. V gave up 1 base and J gave up 5 bases, with 9 bases separating them. CDR3 size: 14 residues. Germline V gene sequence: CDR1 DFQATT, CDR2 SNEGSKA (reference sequence). CDR3 sequence reads: CSARAGSNNSPLHF. CDR3 sequence (DNA): TGCAGTGCTAGAGCGGGATCCAATAATTCACCCCTCCACTTT.

The chain links TRBV7-9 to TRBJ2-3; D remains ambiguous. This CDR3 has 13 amino acids. Germline CDR1 and CDR2: SEHNR and FQNEAQ (reference sequence). V was clipped by 1 base and J by 4 bases, with 6 bases between them. The CDR3 is CASSLVQPDTQYF. CDR3 bases: TGTGCCAGCAGCTTAGTCCAGCCAGATACGCAGTATTTT.

This clonotype was seen only a few times. This chain links TRBV15 with TRBJ2-2, with D possibly TRBD2 on 6 matching bases. The CDR3 runs to 17 residues. The V gene's germline CDR1 is LNHNV and CDR2 YYDKDF (reference sequence). V was trimmed by 3 bases and J by 0 bases, leaving 14 bases between them. The CDR3 region is CATSRGELAANTGELFF. CDR3 DNA: TGTGCCACCAGCAGGGGCGAATTAGCGGCGAACACCGGGGAGCTGTTTTTT.

This clonotype was seen more than once but under ten times. The CDR3 region has the DNA TGTGCCTGGAGTGTTGGACTAGCCACCGATACGCAGTATTTT. Its protein is CAWSVGLATDTQYF. The chain carries TRBV30 and TRBJ2-3, with TRBD2 identical over 8 bases. CDR1 is GTSNPN, CDR2 SVGIG, per germline (reference sequence). Trimming removed 0 bases from V and 6 bases from J; junction bases left unmatched: 5. The CDR3 totals 14 residues.

This clonotype was detected a few times. The CDR3, as DNA: TGTGCCAGCTCACCACGCGAATTTCGAAACACCATATATTTT. Amino acid sequence: CASSPREFRNTIYF. The chain is built from TRBV18 and TRBJ1-3, with unresolved D. There are 14 residues in the CDR3. The V end lost 1 base, the J end lost 5 bases, and 9 bases lay between the germline ends. From germline, CDR1 is KGHSH and CDR2 LQKENI. The whole variable domain, filled in from reference TRBV18 and TRBJ1-3, reads NAGVMQNPRHLVRRRGQEARLRCSPMKGHSHVYWYRQLPEEGLKFMVYLQKENIIDESGMPKERFSAEFPKEGPSILRIQQVVRGDSAAYFCASSPREFRNTIYFGEGSWLTVV.

The table lists this clonotype with a few counts. This sequence joins TRBV10-3 and TRBJ2-3; D is possibly TRBD1 (5 bases). Germline loops: CDR1 ENHRY, CDR2 SYGVKD. The ends were cut back, 7 bases at V and 3 bases at J, with 11 bases in the middle. CDR3 length: 13 amino acids. The DNA of the CDR3 is TGTGCCATCAACGGCAGGGTTACAGATACGCAGTATTTT. This translates into CAINGRVTDTQYF.